Following are 5 T cell receptor beta chains from one sample sequenced in a study of cytomegalovirus exposure and HLA in healthy donors. The table came from immunoSEQ multiplex PCR; TCRdb's copy has only in-frame clones and leaves some out. The repertoire includes roughly 43,000 clones, roughly 93% of them detected once, and less than 2.5% sits in the top ten. What was sequenced was PBMCs. These receptor sequences come from a woman aged 18-35 years in good health and CMV-seronegative.

CDR3 protein: CASSLGMGGSTEAFF. The CDR3 DNA is TGTGCCAGCAGCTTAGGCATGGGGGGATCCACTGAAGCTTTCTTT. The chain combines TRBV11-3 with TRBJ1-1; D might be TRBD1 (5 bases). V lost 1 base, J lost 4 bases, and 13 bases lay in between. The CDR3 runs 15 residues. The germline V gene encodes CDR1 SGHNT and CDR2 YENEEA. Complete variable domain (other parts from reference TRBV11-3 and TRBJ1-1): EAGVVQSPRYKIIEKKQPVAFWCNPISGHNTLYWYLQNLGQGPELLIRYENEEAVDDSQLPKDRFSAERLKGVDSTLKIQPAELGDSAVYLCASSLGMGGSTEAFFGQGTRLTVV.

This chain connects TRBV13 to TRBJ1-3, with no clear D. Trimming stripped 2 bases from V and 4 bases from J, with 3 bases between. The germline V gene has CDR1 PRHDT and CDR2 FYEKMQ (reference sequence). This CDR3 spans 12 amino acids. The CDR3 DNA sequence: TGTGCCAGCAGCTTACGGGGAAACACCATATATTTT. Translation gives CASSLRGNTIYF.

The genes are TRBV5-1 and TRBJ2-1; D not certain. V was shortened by 3 bases and J by 2 bases, with 9 bases between the two germline ends. The germline CDR1 and CDR2 sequences are SGHRS and YFSETQ. This CDR3 contains 14 residues. For the CDR3, the DNA is TGCGCCAGCAGCTCTGGAGAGCCCTACAATGAGCAGTTCTTC. It translates to CASSSGEPYNEQFF.

The genes are TRBV27 and TRBJ2-7; 9 bases are a match to TRBD2. The J segment lost 2 bases and the V segment lost 6 bases, leaving 8 bases of the junction unmatched. Germline lookup yields CDR1 MNHEY and CDR2 SMNVEV (reference sequence). The CDR3 extends over 15 amino acids. The CDR3 region has the DNA TGTGCCAGCAGCCCCAGCGGGGGGCTCCCCTACGAGCAGTACTTC. This translates into CASSPSGGLPYEQYF.

This sequence joins TRBV15 and TRBJ1-1; 8 nucleotides align to TRBD1. Germline trimming cut 4 bases from V and 1 base from J; bases unmatched to any gene: 5. CDR3 length equals 15 residues. Germline V gene sequence: CDR1 LNHNV, CDR2 YYDKDF (reference sequence). CDR3 sequence (DNA): TGTGCCACCAGCACTCGGGACAGGAGGAACACTGAAGCTTTCTTT. Translation: CATSTRDRRNTEAFF.